These 24 T cell receptor beta chains were all obtained from the same sample, sequenced in a study of T cell changes during pregnancy in multiple sclerosis. TCRdb's table, derived via immunoSEQ multiplex PCR, lists solely in-frame clones and lacks some. Of approximately 79,000 clones listed, over 85% were seen once; the top ten hold around 0.7%. The sample here was peripheral blood, taken in the second trimester of pregnancy. These receptors all come from a female donor in good health, enrolled as a control in a pregnancy study.

V and J are TRBV6-5 and TRBJ2-1; D might be TRBD1 (6 bases). Trimming removed 7 bases from V and 4 bases from J, with 14 bases in between. Germline CDR1 reads MNHEY; CDR2 reads SVGAGI. This CDR3 has 14 amino acids. The CDR3 DNA is TGTGCCAGCAACAACCGGGACACTTACAATGAGCAGTTCTTC. Its protein product is CASNNRDTYNEQFF.

J is TRBJ2-7 and V is TRBV6-1; TRBD1 matches 7 bases. Trimming removed 5 bases from V and 11 bases from J; junction bases left unmatched: 9. The CDR3 is 12 residues long. CDR1 is MNHNS and CDR2 is SASEGT in the germline V gene. CDR3 nucleotides: TGTGCCAGCAGTACACAGGGGCGATCGGAGTACTTC. Translation: CASSTQGRSEYF.

The chain uses TRBV5-5 and TRBJ2-1, with 9 bases fitting TRBD1. J was trimmed by 7 bases and V by 1 base; bases with no gene match: 9. The CDR3 totals 16 residues. Germline CDR1 is SGHKS and CDR2 is YYEKEE (reference sequence). The chain's CDR3 is CASSLRGTGSWNEQFF. CDR3 in DNA: TGTGCCAGCAGCTTGCGTGGGACAGGGTCTTGGAATGAGCAGTTCTTC.

The chain uses TRBV27 and TRBJ2-7; perhaps TRBD1 as D (5 bases). The germline V gene has CDR1 MNHEY and CDR2 SMNVEV (reference sequence). Trimming cost V 3 bases and J 0 bases, with 9 bases left between them. The CDR3 has 14 amino acids. CDR3 in DNA: TGTGCCAGCAGTTTTAAGGGGCCCTCCTACGAGCAGTACTTC. It yields the protein CASSFKGPSYEQYF.

This chain links TRBV5-1 with TRBJ2-3, with a tentative D call TRBD1 (5 bases). Trimming pared 0 bases from V and 1 base from J, leaving 9 bases between. The CDR3 sequence is 15 residues long. Per the germline V gene, CDR1 is SGHRS and CDR2 is YFSETQ. CDR3 DNA: TGCGCCAGCAGCTTGGAAGGGGCGCGCACAGATACGCAGTATTTT. This translates into CASSLEGARTDTQYF.

This chain uses TRBV7-2 with TRBJ2-7, with TRBD1 identical over 7 bases. This CDR3 region has 13 residues. Germline CDR1 reads SGHTA; CDR2 reads FQGNSA. The trim removed 2 bases at V and 5 bases at J, leaving 3 bases unmatched. The CDR3 protein is CASSLTGADEQYF. The CDR3 region has the DNA TGTGCCAGCAGCTTAACAGGGGCCGACGAGCAGTACTTC.

This rearrangement joins TRBV6-1 to TRBJ1-1, with TRBD1 matching over 8 bases. V gave up 3 bases and J gave up 1 base; unmatched junction bases: 10. There are 17 residues in the CDR3. Germline V gene lookup returns CDR1 MNHNS and CDR2 SASEGT. The CDR3 DNA is TGTGCCAGCAGTGATGGCTTAGGACAGGGAAGGAACACTGAAGCTTTCTTT. Translation gives CASSDGLGQGRNTEAFF.

The genes are TRBV4-1 and TRBJ2-7, with 7 bases aligning to TRBD2. The CDR3 length is 17 residues. V lost 4 bases to trimming and J lost 0 bases; unmatched junction nucleotides: 12. Germline V gene lookup returns CDR1 MGHRA and CDR2 YSYEKL. The CDR3 DNA is TGCGCCAGCAGCCCCCTAGAACTAGCGTCCAGCTCCTACGAGCAGTACTTC. It codes for CASSPLELASSSYEQYF.

The gene calls are TRBV15 and TRBJ1-5; the D gene is possibly TRBD1 (5 bases). V lost 0 bases and J 7 bases, leaving 13 bases between the germline ends. Germline CDR1 and CDR2: LNHNV and YYDKDF (reference sequence). CDR3 length: 15 residues. The DNA for the CDR3 is TGTGCCACCAGCAGAGACATGGTCCAGGGCCAGCCCCAGCATTTT. It specifies CATSRDMVQGQPQHF.

Only one count was recorded for this clone. The chain has TRBV6-5 and TRBJ2-7; 7 bases are shared with TRBD2. The CDR3 consists of 16 residues. From germline, CDR1 is MNHEY and CDR2 SVGAGI. With 0 bases clipped from V and 4 bases from J, the junction kept 9 bases outside the gene matches. CDR3 loop: CASSYSQVGGLYEQYF. The CDR3 nucleotides are TGTGCCAGCAGTTACTCCCAGGTGGGAGGGCTTTACGAGCAGTACTTC.

V is TRBV5-1 and J is TRBJ1-2; the match to TRBD1 covers 7 bases. This CDR3 is 14 amino acids long. Germline V gives CDR1 SGHRS, CDR2 YFSETQ. V was pared by 3 bases and J by 4 bases, with 6 bases of the junction left unmatched. Written as DNA, the CDR3 is TGCGCCAGCAGCTCCCCGGGACAGATCTATGGCTACACCTTC. This gives the protein CASSSPGQIYGYTF.

This clone has only one observation. This chain joins TRBV19 and TRBJ1-6; no firm D call. The CDR3 is 13 amino acids. The germline V and J ends were trimmed by 2 bases and 5 bases, with 4 bases remaining between them. Germline V gene sequence: CDR1 LNHDA, CDR2 SQIVND (reference sequence). The CDR3 bases are TGTGCCAGTAGTATACTCGATAATTCACCCCTCCACTTT. It translates to CASSILDNSPLHF.

CDR3 nucleotide sequence: TGTGCCAGCAGCTCACCTCGTTGGGCTAGCGGAAAAGATACGCAGTATTTT. It specifies CASSSPRWASGKDTQYF. The rearrangement uses TRBV9 and TRBJ2-3; 7 nucleotides agree with TRBD2. Germline values: CDR1 SGDLS, CDR2 YYNGEE. V trimming: 4 bases; J trimming: 5 bases; junction bases outside the gene matches: 16. CDR3 length: 17 amino acids.

This clone was detected a few times. The gene calls are TRBV7-9 and TRBJ1-2, with no clear D. The V gene's germline CDR1 is SEHNR and CDR2 FQNEAQ (reference sequence). The CDR3 spans 12 residues. Trimming removed 5 bases from V and 9 bases from J, with 13 bases in between. The CDR3 here is CASSHMTRSYTF. CDR3 DNA sequence: TGTGCCAGCAGCCACATGACAAGGAGCTACACCTTC.

V gene TRBV28 combines with J gene TRBJ1-2; weak D call: TRBD1 (6 bases). Between the trimmed V and J ends, which lost 3 bases and 4 bases, there was a span of 18 bases. Germline CDR1 is MDHEN and CDR2 is SYDVKM. The CDR3 totals 16 residues. CDR3 DNA sequence: TGTGCCAGCAGTTTTGTTGGTCGGGGGGCGATCTATGGCTACACCTTC. Protein product: CASSFVGRGAIYGYTF.

This rearrangement joins TRBV18 to TRBJ2-2; tentatively, D is TRBD1 (6 bases). Germline CDR1 reads KGHSH; CDR2 reads LQKENI. Trimming removed 1 base at V and 3 bases at J, with 9 bases between. The CDR3 contains 15 residues. CDR3 sequence: CASSPQAGDTGELFF. CDR3 nucleotides: TGTGCCAGCTCACCACAAGCAGGGGACACCGGGGAGCTGTTTTTT.

The chain couples TRBV5-4 to TRBJ1-6; 7 nucleotides match TRBD1. This CDR3 spans 15 amino acids. With 2 bases clipped from V and 10 bases from J, the junction kept 9 bases outside the gene matches. CDR1 is SGHNT, CDR2 YYREEE, per germline (reference sequence). The CDR3 reads CASSFRGHEGSPLHF. The CDR3 DNA reads as TGTGCCAGCAGCTTTAGGGGGCACGAGGGCTCACCCCTCCACTTT.

The rearrangement links TRBV5-1 to TRBJ1-2; D remains ambiguous. Germline lookup yields CDR1 SGHRS and CDR2 YFSETQ. The CDR3 runs 13 residues. With 2 bases removed from V and 8 bases from J, the gap between germline ends came to 13 bases. CDR3 sequence reads: CASSLAGSGGYTF. For the CDR3, the DNA is TGCGCCAGCAGCTTAGCGGGGTCGGGCGGCTACACCTTC.

V gene TRBV12-2 combines with J gene TRBJ1-1; the table's D call TRBD1 went unverified against the DNA. TRBV12-2 counts as a pseudogene. The CDR3 length is 15 residues. The CDR3 loop is CASRLGRGWTTEAFF. CDR3 DNA sequence: TGTGCAAGTCGCTTAGGCAGGGGCTGGACCACTGAAGCTTTCTTT.

The V gene is TRBV19, the J gene TRBJ1-1; 9 nucleotides agree with TRBD1. The CDR3 runs 13 residues. Germline loops: CDR1 LNHDA, CDR2 SQIVND (reference sequence). V lost 10 bases, J lost 5 bases, and 8 bases stayed unmatched. The CDR3 DNA reads TGTGCCACCACGCGACAGGGGGATACTGAAGCTTTCTTT. Protein: CATTRQGDTEAFF.

The chain is built from TRBV19 and TRBJ1-1, with D maybe TRBD1 (5 bases). V lost 2 bases and J lost 7, with 14 bases in between. Germline V gives CDR1 LNHDA, CDR2 SQIVND (reference sequence). The CDR3 spans 14 residues. The CDR3 DNA sequence: TGTGCCAGTAGTATAAACGGGGGAGCGGTTGAAGCTTTCTTT. It codes for CASSINGGAVEAFF.

The chain joins TRBV7-2 to TRBJ1-2; weak D call: TRBD1 (6 bases). This CDR3 comprises 15 residues. V was shortened by 2 bases and J by 5 bases, with 15 bases between the two germline ends. Germline V lookup: CDR1 SGHTA, CDR2 FQGNSA. The CDR3 loop reads CASSLISSQGYGYTF. The CDR3 nucleotides are TGTGCCAGCAGCTTAATTAGCTCCCAGGGGTATGGCTACACCTTC.

The chain joins TRBV6-5 to TRBJ2-2; TRBD1 matches at 9 bases. The CDR3 runs 15 residues. J gave up 5 bases and V 6 bases, and 7 bases lay outside the gene matches. Germline CDR1 and CDR2: MNHEY and SVGAGI. CDR3 DNA sequence: TGTGCCAGCAGAGGCGGGACAGGGAGAACCGGGGAGCTGTTTTTT. Protein sequence: CASRGGTGRTGELFF.

This rearrangement joins TRBV4-1 to TRBJ2-1; 7 nucleotides match TRBD1. The CDR3 consists of 15 residues. The J segment lost 4 bases and the V segment lost 4 bases, leaving 7 bases of the junction unmatched. The germline CDR1 and CDR2 sequences are MGHRA and YSYEKL. CDR3 loop: CASSPPGQEYNEQFF. The CDR3 DNA sequence: TGCGCCAGCAGCCCACCCGGACAGGAGTACAATGAGCAGTTCTTC.